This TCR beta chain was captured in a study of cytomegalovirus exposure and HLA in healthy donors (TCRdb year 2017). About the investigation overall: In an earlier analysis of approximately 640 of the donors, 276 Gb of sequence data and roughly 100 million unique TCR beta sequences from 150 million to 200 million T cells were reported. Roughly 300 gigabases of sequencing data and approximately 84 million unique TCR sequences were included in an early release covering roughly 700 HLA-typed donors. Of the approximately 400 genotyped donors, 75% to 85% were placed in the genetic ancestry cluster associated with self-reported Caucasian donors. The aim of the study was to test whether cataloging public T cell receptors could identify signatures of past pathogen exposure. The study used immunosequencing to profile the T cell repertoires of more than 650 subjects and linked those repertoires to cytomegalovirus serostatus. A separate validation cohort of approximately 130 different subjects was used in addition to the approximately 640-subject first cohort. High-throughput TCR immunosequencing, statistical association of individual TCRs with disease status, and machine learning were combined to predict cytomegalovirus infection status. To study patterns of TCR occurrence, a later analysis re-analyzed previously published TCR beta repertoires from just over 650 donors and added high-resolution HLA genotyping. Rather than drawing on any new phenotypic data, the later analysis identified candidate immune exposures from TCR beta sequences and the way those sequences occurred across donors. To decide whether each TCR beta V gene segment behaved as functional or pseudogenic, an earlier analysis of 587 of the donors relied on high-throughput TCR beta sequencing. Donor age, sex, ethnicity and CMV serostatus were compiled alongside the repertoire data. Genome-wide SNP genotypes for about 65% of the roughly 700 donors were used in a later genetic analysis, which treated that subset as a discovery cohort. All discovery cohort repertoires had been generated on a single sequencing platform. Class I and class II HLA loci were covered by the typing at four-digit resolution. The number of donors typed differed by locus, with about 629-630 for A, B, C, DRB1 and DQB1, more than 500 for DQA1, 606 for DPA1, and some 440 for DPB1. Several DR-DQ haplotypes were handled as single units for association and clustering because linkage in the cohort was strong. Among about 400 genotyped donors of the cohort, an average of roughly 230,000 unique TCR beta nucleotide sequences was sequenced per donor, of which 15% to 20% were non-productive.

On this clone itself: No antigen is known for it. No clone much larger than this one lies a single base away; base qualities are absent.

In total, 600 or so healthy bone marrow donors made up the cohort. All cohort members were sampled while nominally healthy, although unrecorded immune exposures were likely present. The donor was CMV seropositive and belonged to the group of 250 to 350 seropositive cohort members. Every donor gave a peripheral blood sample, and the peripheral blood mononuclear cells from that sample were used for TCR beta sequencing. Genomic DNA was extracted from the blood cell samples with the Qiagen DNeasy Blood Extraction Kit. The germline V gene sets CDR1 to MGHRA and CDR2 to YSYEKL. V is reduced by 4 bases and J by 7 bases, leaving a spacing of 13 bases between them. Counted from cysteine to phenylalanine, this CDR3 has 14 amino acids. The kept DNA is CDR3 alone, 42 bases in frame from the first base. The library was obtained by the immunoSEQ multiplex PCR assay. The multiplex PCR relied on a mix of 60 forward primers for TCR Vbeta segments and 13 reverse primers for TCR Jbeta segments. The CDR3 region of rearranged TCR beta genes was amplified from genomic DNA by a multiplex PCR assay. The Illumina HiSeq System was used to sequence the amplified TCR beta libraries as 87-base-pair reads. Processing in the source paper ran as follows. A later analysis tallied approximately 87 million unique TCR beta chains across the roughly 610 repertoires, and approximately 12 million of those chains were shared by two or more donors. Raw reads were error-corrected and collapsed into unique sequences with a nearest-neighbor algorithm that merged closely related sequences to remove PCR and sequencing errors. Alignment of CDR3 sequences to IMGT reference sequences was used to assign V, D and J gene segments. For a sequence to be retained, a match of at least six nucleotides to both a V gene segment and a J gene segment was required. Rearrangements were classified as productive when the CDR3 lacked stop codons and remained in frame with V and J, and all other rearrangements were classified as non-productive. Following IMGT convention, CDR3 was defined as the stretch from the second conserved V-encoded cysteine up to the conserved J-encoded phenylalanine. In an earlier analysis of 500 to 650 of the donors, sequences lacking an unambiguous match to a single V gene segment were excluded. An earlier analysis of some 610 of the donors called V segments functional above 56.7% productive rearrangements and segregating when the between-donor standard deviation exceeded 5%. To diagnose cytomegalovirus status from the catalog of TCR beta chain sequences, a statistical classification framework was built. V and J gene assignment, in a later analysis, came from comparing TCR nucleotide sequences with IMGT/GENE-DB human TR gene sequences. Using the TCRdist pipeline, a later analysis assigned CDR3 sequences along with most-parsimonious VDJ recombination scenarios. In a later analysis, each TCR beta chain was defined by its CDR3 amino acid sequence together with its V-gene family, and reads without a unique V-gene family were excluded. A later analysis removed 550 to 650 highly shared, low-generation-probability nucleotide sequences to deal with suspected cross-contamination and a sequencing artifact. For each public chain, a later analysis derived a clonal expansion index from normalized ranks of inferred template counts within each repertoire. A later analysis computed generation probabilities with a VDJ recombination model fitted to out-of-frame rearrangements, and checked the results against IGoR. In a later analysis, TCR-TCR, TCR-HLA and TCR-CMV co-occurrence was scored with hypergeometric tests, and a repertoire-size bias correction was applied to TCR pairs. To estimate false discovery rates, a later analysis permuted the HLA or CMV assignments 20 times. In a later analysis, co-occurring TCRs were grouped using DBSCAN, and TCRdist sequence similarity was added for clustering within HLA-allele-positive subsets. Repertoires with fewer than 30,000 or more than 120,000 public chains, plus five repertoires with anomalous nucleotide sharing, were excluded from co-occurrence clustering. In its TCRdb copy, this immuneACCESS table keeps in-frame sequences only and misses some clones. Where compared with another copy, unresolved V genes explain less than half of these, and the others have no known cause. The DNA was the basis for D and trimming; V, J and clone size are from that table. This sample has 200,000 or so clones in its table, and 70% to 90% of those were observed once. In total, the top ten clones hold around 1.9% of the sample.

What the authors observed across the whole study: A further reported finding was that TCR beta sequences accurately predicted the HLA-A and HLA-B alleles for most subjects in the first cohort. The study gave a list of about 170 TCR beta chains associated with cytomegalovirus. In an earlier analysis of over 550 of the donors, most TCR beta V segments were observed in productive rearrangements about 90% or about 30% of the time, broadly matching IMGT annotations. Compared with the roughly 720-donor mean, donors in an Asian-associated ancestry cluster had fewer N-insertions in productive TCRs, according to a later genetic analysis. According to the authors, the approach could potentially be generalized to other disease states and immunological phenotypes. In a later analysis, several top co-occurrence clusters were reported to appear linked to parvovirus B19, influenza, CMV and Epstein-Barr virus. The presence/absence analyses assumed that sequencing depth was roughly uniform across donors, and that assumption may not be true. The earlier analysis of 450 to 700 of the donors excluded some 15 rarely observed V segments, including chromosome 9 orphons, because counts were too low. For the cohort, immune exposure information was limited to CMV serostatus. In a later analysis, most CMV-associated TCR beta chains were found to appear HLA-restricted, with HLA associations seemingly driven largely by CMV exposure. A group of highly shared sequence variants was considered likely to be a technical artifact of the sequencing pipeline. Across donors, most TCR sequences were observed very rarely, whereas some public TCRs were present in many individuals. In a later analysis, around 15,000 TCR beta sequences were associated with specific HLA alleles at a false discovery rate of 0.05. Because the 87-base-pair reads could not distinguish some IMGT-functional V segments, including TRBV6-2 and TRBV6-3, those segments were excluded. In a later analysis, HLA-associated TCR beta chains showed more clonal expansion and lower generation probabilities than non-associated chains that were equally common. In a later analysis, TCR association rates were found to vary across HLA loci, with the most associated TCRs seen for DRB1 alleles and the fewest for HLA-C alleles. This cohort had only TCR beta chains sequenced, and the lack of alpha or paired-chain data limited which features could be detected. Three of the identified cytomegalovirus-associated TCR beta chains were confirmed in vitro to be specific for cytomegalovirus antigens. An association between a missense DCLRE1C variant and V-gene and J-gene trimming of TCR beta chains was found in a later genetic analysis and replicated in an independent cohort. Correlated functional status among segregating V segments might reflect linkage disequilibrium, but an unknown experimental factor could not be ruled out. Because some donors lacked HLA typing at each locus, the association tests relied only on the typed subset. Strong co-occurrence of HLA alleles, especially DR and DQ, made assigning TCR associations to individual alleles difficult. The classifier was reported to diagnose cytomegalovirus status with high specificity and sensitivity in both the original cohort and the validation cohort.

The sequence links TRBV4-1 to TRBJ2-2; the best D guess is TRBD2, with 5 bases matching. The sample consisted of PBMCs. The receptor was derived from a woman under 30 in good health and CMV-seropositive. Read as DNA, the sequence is TGCGCCAGCAGCCCTACTAGGTCGGGCGGGGAGCTGTTTTTT. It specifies CASSPTRSGGELFF.